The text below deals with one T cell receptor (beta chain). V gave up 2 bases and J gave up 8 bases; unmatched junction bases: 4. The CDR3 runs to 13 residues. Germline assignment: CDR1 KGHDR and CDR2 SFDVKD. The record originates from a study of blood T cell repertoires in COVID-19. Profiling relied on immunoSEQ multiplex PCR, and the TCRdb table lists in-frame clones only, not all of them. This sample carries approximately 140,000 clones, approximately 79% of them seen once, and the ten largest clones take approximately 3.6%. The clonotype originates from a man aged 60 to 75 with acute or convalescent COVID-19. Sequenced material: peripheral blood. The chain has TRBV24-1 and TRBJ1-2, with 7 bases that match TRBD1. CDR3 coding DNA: TGTGCCACCAGTGATTCGTACAGGGGCGGCTACACCTTC. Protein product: CATSDSYRGGYTF.